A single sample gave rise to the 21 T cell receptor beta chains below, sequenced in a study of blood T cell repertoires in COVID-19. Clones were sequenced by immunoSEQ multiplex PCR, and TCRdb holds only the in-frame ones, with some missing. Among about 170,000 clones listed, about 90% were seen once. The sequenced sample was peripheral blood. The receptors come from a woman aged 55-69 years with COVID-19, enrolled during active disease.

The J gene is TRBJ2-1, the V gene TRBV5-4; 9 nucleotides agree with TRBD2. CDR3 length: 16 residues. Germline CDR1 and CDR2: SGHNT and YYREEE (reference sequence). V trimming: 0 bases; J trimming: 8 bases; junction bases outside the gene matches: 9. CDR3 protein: CASSLGGRAVSHEQFF. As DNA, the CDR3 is TGTGCCAGCAGCTTGGGCGGGAGGGCCGTTTCCCATGAGCAGTTCTTC.

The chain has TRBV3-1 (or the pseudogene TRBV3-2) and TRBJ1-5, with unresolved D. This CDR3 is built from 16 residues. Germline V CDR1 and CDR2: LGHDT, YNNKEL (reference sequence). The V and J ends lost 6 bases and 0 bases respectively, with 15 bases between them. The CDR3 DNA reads TGTGCCAGCAGGGAGACGAATGGTTATAGCAATCAGCCCCAGCATTTT. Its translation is CASRETNGYSNQPQHF.

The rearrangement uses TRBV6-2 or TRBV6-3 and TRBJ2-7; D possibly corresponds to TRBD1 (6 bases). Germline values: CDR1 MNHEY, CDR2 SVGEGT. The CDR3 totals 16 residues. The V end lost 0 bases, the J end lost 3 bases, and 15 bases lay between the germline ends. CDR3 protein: CASSYSRGWFGYEQYF. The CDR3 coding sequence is TGTGCCAGCAGTTACTCGAGGGGGTGGTTTGGCTACGAGCAGTACTTC.

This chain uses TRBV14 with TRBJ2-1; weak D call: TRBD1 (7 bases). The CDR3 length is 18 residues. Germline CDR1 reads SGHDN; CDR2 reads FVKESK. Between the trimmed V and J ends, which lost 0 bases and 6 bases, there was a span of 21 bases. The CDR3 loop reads CASSQDKGAGLLRNEQFF. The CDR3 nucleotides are TGTGCCAGCAGCCAAGACAAGGGGGCTGGACTACTTCGCAATGAGCAGTTCTTC.

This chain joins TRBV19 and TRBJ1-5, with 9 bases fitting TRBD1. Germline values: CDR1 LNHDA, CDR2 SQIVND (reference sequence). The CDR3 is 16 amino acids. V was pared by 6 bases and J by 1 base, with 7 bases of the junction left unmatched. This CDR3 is CASRLKGQGSNQPQHF. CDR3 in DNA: TGTGCCAGTAGGCTAAAGGGACAGGGAAGCAATCAGCCCCAGCATTTT.

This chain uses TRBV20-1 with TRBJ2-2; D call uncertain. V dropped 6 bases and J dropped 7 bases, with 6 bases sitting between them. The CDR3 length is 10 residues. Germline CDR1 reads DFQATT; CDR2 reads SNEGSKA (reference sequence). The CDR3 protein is CSAYFGELFF. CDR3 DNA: TGCAGTGCATACTTCGGGGAGCTGTTTTTT.

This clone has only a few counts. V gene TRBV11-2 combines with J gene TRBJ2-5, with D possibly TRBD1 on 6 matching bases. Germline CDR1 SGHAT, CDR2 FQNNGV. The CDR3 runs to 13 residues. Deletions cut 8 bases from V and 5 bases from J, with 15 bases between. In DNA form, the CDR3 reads TGTGCCAGCTTCCAGGGGATGGGGGAGACCCAGTACTTC. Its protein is CASFQGMGETQYF.

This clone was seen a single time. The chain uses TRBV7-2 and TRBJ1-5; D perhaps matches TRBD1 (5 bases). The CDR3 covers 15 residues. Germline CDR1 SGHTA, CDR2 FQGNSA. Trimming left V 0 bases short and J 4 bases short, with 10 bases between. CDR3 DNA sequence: TGTGCCAGCAGCTTAGCGGGGGGGAATAATCAGCCCCAGCATTTT. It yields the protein CASSLAGGNNQPQHF.

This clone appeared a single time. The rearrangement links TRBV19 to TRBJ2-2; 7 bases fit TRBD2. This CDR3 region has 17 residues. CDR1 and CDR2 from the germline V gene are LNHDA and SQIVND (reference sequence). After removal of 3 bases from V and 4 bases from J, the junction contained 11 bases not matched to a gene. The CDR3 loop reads CASSMGRGEPPTGELFF. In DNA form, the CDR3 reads TGTGCCAGTAGTATGGGGAGGGGAGAACCCCCCACCGGGGAGCTGTTTTTT.

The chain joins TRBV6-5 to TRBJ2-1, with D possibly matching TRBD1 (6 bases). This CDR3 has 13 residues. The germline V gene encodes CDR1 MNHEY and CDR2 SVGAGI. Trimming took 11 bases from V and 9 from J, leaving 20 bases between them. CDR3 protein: CASVGHKGGEQFF. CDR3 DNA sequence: TGTGCCTCAGTGGGACACAAAGGTGGTGAGCAGTTCTTC.

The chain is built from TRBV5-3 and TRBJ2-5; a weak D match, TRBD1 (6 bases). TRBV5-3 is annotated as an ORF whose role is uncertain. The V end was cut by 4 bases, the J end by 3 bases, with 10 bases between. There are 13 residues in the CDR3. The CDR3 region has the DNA TGTGCCAGAAGCGGAAACAGGGAAGAGACCCAGTACTTC. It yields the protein CARSGNREETQYF.

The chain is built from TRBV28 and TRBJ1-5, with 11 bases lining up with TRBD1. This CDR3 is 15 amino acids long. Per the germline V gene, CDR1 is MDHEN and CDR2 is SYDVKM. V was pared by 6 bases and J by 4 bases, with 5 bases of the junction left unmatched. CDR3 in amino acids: CASRLGQGANQPQHF. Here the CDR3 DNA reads TGTGCCAGCAGACTCGGACAGGGGGCGAATCAGCCCCAGCATTTT.

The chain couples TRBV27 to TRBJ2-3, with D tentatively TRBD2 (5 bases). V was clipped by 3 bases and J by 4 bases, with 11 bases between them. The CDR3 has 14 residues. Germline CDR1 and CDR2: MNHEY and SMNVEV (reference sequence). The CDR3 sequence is CASSFFGVPDTQYF. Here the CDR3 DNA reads TGTGCCAGCAGTTTCTTCGGGGTTCCAGATACGCAGTATTTT.

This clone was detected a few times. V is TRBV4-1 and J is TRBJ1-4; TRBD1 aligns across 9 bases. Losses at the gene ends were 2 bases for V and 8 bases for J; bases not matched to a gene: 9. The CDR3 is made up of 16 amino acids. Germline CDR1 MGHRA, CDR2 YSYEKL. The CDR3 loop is CASSQRFGTGQEKLFF. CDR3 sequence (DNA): TGCGCCAGCAGCCAAAGGTTTGGGACAGGGCAGGAAAAACTGTTTTTT.

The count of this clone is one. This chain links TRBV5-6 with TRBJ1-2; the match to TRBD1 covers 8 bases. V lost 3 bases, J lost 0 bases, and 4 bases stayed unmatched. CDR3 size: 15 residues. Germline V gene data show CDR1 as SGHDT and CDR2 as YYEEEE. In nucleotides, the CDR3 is TGTGCCAGCAGCTCCACAGGGGGTTCTAACTATGGCTACACCTTC. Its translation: CASSSTGGSNYGYTF.

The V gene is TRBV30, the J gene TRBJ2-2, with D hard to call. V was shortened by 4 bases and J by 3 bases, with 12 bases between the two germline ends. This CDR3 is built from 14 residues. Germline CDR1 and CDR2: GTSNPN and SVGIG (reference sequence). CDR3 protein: CAWKFAIDTGELFF. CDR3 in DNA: TGTGCCTGGAAATTTGCGATCGACACCGGGGAGCTGTTTTTT. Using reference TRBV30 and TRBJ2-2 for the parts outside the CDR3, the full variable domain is SQTIHQWPATLVQPVGSPLSLECTVEGTSNPNLYWYRQAAGRGLQLLFYSVGIGQISSEVPQNLSASRPQDRQFILSSKKLLLSDSGFYLCAWKFAIDTGELFFGEGSRLTVL.

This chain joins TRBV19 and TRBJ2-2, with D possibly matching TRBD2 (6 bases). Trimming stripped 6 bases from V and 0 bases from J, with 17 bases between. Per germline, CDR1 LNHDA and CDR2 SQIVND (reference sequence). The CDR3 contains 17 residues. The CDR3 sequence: CASRRHLALANTGELFF. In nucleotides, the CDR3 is TGTGCCAGTAGGAGACATCTAGCGCTCGCGAACACCGGGGAGCTGTTTTTT.

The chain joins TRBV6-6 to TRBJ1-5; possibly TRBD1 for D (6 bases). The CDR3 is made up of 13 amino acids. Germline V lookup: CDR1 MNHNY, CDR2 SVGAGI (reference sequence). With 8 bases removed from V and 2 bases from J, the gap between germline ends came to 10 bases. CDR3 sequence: CASDRSGNQPQHF. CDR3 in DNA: TGTGCCAGCGACAGGTCGGGCAATCAGCCCCAGCATTTT.

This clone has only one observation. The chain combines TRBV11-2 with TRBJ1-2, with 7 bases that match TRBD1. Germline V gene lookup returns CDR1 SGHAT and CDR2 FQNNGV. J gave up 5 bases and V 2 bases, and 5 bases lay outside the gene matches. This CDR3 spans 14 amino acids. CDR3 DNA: TGTGCCAGCAGCTTAAACAGGGGCGGGTATGGCTACACCTTC. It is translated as CASSLNRGGYGYTF.

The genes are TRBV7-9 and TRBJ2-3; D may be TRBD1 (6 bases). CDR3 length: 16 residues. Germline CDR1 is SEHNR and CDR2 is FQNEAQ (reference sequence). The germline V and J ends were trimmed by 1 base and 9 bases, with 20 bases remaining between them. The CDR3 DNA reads TGTGCCAGCAGCTTAGGCGAGGGGACACCACGAGGGACGCAGTATTTT. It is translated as CASSLGEGTPRGTQYF.

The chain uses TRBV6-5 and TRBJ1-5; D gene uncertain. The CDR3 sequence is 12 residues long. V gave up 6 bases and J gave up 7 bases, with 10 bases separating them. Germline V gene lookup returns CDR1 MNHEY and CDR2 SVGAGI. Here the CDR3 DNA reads TGTGCCAGCAGGATGAACCGGCAGCCCCAGCATTTT. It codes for CASRMNRQPQHF.